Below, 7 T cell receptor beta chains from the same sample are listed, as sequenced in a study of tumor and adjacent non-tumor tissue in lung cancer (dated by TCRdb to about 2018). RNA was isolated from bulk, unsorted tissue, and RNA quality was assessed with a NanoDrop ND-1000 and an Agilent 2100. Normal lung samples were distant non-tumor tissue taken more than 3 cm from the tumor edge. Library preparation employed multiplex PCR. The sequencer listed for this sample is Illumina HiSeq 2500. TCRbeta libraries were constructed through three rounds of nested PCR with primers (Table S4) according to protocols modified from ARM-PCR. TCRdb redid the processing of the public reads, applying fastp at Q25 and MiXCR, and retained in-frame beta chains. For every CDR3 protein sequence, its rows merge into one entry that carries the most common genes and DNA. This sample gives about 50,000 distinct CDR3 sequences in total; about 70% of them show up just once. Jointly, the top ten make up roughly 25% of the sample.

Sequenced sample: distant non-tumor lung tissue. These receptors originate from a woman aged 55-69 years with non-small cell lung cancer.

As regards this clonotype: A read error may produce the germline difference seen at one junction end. The CDR3: CASSQIFTSGRAFDEQFF. The CDR3 DNA reads TGCGCCAGTAGCCAAATTTTCACTAGCGGGAGGGCGTTCGATGAGCAGTTCTTC. V gene TRBV4-3 combines with J gene TRBJ2-1; TRBD2 matches at 13 bases. The CDR3 contains 18 residues. The germline V gene has CDR1 LGHNA and CDR2 YSLEER.

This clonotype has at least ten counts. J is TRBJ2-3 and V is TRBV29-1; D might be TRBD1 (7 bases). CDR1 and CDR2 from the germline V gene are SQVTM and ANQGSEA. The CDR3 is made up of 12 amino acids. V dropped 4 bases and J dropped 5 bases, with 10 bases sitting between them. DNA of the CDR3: TGCAGCGTTGGGCAGGGGGGAGATACGCAGTATTTT. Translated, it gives CSVGQGGDTQYF.

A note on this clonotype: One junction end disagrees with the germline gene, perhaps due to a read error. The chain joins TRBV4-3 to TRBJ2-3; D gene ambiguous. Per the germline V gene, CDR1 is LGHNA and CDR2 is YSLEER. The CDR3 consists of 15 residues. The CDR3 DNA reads TGCGCTAGCAGCCAAGGTTTTAGGAGCACAAATACGCAGTATTTT. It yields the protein CASSQGFRSTNTQYF.

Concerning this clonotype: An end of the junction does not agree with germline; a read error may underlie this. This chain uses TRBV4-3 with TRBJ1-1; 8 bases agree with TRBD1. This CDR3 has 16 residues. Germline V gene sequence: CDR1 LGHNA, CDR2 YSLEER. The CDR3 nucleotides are TGCGCCAGCAGCCCACGAAGGACAGGGTATAACATTGAAACTTTCTTT. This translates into CASSPRRTGYNIETFF.

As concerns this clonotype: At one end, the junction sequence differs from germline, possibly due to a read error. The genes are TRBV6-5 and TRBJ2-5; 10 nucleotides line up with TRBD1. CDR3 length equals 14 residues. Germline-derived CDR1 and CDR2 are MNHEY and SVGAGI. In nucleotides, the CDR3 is TGTGCCAGCCGTCGGACAGGGGGTCAAAGGACCCAGTATTTC. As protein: CASRRTGGQRTQYF.

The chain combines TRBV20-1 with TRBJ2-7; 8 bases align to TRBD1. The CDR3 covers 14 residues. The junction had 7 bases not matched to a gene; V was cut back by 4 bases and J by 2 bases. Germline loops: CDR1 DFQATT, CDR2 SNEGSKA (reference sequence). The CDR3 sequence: CSAIRDRIPYEQYF. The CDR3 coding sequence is TGCAGTGCTATCCGGGACAGGATCCCCTACGAGCAGTACTTC.

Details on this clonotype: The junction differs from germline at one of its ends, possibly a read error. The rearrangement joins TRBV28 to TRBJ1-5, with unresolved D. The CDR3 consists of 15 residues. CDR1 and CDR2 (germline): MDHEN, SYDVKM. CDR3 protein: CASSLSSGSNQSQHF. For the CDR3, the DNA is TGTGCCAGCAGTCTATCATCAGGAAGCAATCAGTCCCAGCATTTT.